This TCR beta chain was found in a study of cytomegalovirus exposure and HLA in healthy donors (dated by TCRdb to the late 2010s). In the study overall: According to an earlier analysis of 587 of the donors, about 179 million T cells yielded over 100 million unique TCR beta sequences and approximately 300 Gb of sequence data. In the later analysis, no new phenotypic data were used to find candidate immune exposures; instead, reliance was placed on TCR beta sequences and their occurrence across donors. HLA typing covered class I and class II loci at four-digit resolution. An early release that covered more than 550 HLA-typed donors contained approximately 320 gigabases of sequencing data and 75 million to 100 million unique TCR sequences. Of the 300 to 450 genotyped donors, around 81% fell in the genetic ancestry cluster associated with self-reported Caucasian donors. The study aimed to test whether signatures of past pathogen exposure could be identified by cataloging public T cell receptors. Donor age, sex, ethnicity and CMV serostatus were collected together with the repertoire data. The T cell repertoires of around 730 subjects were profiled by immunosequencing and related to cytomegalovirus serostatus. Five DR-DQ haplotypes were handled as single units for association and clustering because linkage in the cohort was strong. Along with the roughly 610-subject first cohort, a separate validation cohort of about 110 different subjects was used. Typing coverage varied by locus: roughly 629-640 donors for A, B, C, DRB1 and DQB1; about 520 for DQA1; approximately 610 for DPA1; more than 450 for DPB1. The study combined high-throughput TCR immunosequencing, statistical association of individual TCRs with disease status, and machine learning to predict cytomegalovirus infection status. An earlier analysis of roughly 600 of the donors used high-throughput TCR beta sequencing to judge whether each TCR beta V gene segment behaved as functional or pseudogenic. In a later analysis, previously published TCR beta repertoires from 550 to 750 donors were re-analyzed and high-resolution HLA genotyping was added so that TCR occurrence patterns could be studied. All discovery cohort repertoires had been generated using a single sequencing platform. Among over 350 genotyped donors of the cohort, an average of roughly 240,000 unique TCR beta nucleotide sequences were sequenced per donor, 15% to 20% of them non-productive. A later genetic analysis used genome-wide SNP genotypes for about 60% of the 666 donors, treating that subset as a discovery cohort. Results the study describes overall, beyond this receptor: Compared with equally common non-associated chains, HLA-associated TCR beta chains in a later analysis were more clonally expanded and had lower generation probabilities. Broadly in line with IMGT annotations, most TCR beta V segments showed up in productive rearrangements about 87% or about 30% of the time in an earlier analysis of under 700 of the donors. Strong co-occurrence of HLA alleles, especially DR and DQ, made assigning TCR associations to individual alleles difficult. According to a later analysis, TCR association rates differed among HLA loci, with DRB1 alleles showing the most associated TCRs and HLA-C alleles showing the fewest. An association between a missense DCLRE1C variant and V-gene and J-gene trimming of TCR beta chains was found in a later genetic analysis and replicated in an independent cohort. Because some donors lacked HLA typing at each locus, the association tests relied only on the typed subset. A cluster of highly shared sequence variants was judged likely to be a technical artifact of the sequencing pipeline. The study gave a list of 150 to 200 TCR beta chains associated with cytomegalovirus. Several of the top co-occurrence clusters appeared to be linked to parvovirus B19, influenza, CMV and Epstein-Barr virus, according to a later analysis. For the cohort, immune exposure information was limited to CMV serostatus. Because counts were too low, around 18 rarely observed V segments, including chromosome 9 orphons, were left out of the earlier analysis of some 600 of the donors. A later analysis associated roughly 17,000 TCR beta sequences with specific HLA alleles at a false discovery rate of 0.05. The cohort was sequenced for TCR beta chains only, and without alpha or paired-chain data the features that could be detected were limited. Most CMV-associated TCR beta chains appeared to be HLA-restricted in a later analysis, and the HLA associations seemed to be driven largely by CMV exposure. In vitro tests confirmed that a few of the cytomegalovirus-associated TCR beta chains recognize cytomegalovirus antigens. Most TCR sequences were observed very rarely across donors, whereas some public TCRs were present in many individuals. Linkage disequilibrium might explain the correlated functional status among segregating V segments, but an unknown experimental factor could not be ruled out. According to a later genetic analysis, donors in an Asian-associated ancestry cluster had fewer N-insertions in productive TCRs than the roughly 700-donor mean. According to the authors, the approach could potentially be generalized to other disease states and immunological phenotypes. Roughly uniform sequencing depth across donors was assumed in presence/absence analyses, although this assumption may not hold. A further reported finding was that TCR beta sequences accurately predicted the HLA-A and HLA-B alleles for most subjects in the first cohort. The 87-base-pair reads could not distinguish some IMGT-functional V segments, including TRBV6-2 and TRBV6-3, so those segments were excluded. The classifier was reported to diagnose cytomegalovirus status with high specificity and sensitivity in both the original cohort and the validation cohort.

For CDR1 and CDR2, the germline V gene lists LGHNT and FRNRAP. V and J lose 4 bases and 1 base, and a span of 10 bases separates them. From its cysteine to its phenylalanine, the CDR3 spans 15 amino acids. Only the CDR3 portion is preserved as DNA: 45 bases, with reading frame beginning at the first base. The method was the immunoSEQ multiplex PCR assay. The multiplex PCR relied on a mix of 60 forward primers for TCR Vbeta segments and 13 reverse primers for TCR Jbeta segments. Amplification of the CDR3 region of rearranged TCR beta genes was performed with a multiplex PCR assay on genomic DNA. Amplified TCR beta libraries were sequenced as 87-base-pair reads on the Illumina HiSeq System. As for the original processing: A later analysis counted approximately 74 million unique TCR beta chains across the 500 to 850 repertoires, and 9 million to 14 million of these chains were shared by at least two donors. Raw reads were error-corrected and collapsed into unique sequences with a nearest-neighbor algorithm that merged closely related sequences to remove PCR and sequencing errors. V, D and J gene segments were assigned by aligning CDR3 sequences to IMGT reference sequences. For a sequence to be retained, a match of at least six nucleotides was required to both a V gene segment and a J gene segment. Rearrangements were classified as productive when the CDR3 lacked stop codons and remained in frame with V and J, and all other rearrangements were classified as non-productive. CDR3 was defined by IMGT convention, running from the second conserved V-encoded cysteine to the conserved J-encoded phenylalanine. Sequences without an unambiguous match to a single V gene segment were excluded from the earlier analysis of about 640 of the donors. In an earlier analysis of approximately 590 of the donors, a V segment was called functional when productive rearrangements were above 56.7%, and segregating when the standard deviation between donors exceeded 5%. A statistical classification framework was built for diagnosing cytomegalovirus status from the catalog of TCR beta chain sequences. V and J gene assignment, in a later analysis, came from comparing TCR nucleotide sequences with IMGT/GENE-DB human TR gene sequences. The TCRdist pipeline was used in a later analysis to assign CDR3 sequences and most-parsimonious VDJ recombination scenarios. In a later analysis, each TCR beta chain was defined by its CDR3 amino acid sequence together with its V-gene family, and reads lacking a unique V-gene family were excluded. As a way to deal with suspected cross-contamination and a sequencing artifact, a later analysis dropped 450 to 600 nucleotide sequences that were highly shared and had low generation probability. For each public chain, a later analysis derived a clonal expansion index from normalized ranks of inferred template counts within each repertoire. Generation probabilities in a later analysis came from a VDJ recombination model fitted to out-of-frame rearrangements, and those results were checked against IGoR. A later analysis scored TCR-TCR, TCR-HLA and TCR-CMV co-occurrence with hypergeometric tests, applying a repertoire-size bias correction to TCR pairs. To estimate false discovery rates, a later analysis permuted the HLA or CMV assignments 20 times. In a later analysis, co-occurring TCRs were grouped using DBSCAN, with TCRdist sequence similarity added in when clustering inside HLA-allele-positive subsets. For co-occurrence clustering, repertoires with fewer than 30,000 or more than 120,000 public chains were excluded, along with five repertoires with anomalous nucleotide sharing. TCRdb's version of the immuneACCESS table is confined to in-frame rearrangements and falls short of the full clone set. An unresolved V gene accounts for under half of the shortfall where checked; the remainder is of unknown origin. V, J and clone size are taken as reported in that table, and D and trimming were inferred from the DNA itself. This sample holds 100,000 to 150,000 clones; 83% were observed only once. The ten biggest clones cover over 0.95% of the sample.

The cohort comprised 710 or so healthy bone marrow donors. All cohort members were sampled while nominally healthy, although unrecorded immune exposures were likely present. The donor was CMV seronegative and belonged to the group of over 350 seronegative cohort members. A peripheral blood sample was collected from each donor, and TCR beta sequencing was performed on peripheral blood mononuclear cells. The Qiagen DNeasy Blood Extraction Kit was used to extract genomic DNA from the blood cell samples. In the case of this clone: Its antigen has not been determined. No base qualities exist here, and no much larger clone lies one base off it.

The sequence was collected from a girl aged 2 to 10 in good health and CMV-seronegative. Recombination joined TRBV12-5 with TRBJ2-2; TRBD2 could be the D gene, as 6 bases match. Material for sequencing was PBMCs. The CDR3 corresponds to CASGSQGLNTGELFF. The DNA reads TGTGCTAGTGGTTCTCAGGGACTGAACACCGGGGAGCTGTTTTTT.